What follows is one T cell receptor (beta chain) and its context. These data originate in a study of T-cell reconstitution after alpha-beta-depleted transplantation in children. Unique molecular identifiers were incorporated when the TCRbeta library was constructed. MiXCR was run by TCRdb on the PCR reads, yielding one entry per CDR3 protein. This table holds 300,000 or so distinct CDR3 sequences, about a tenth found once. The CDR3 has 14 amino acids. CDR1 and CDR2 (germline): DFQATT, SNEGSKA (reference sequence). Trimming cost V 0 bases and J 2 bases, with 8 bases left between them. The chain combines TRBV20-1 with TRBJ1-5, with D hard to call. This clonotype was obtained from a human donor who donated a stem cell graft to a child with SCID. The starting material was PBMCs from the stem cell graft donor, obtained from the stem cell graft. As DNA, the CDR3 is TGCAGTGCTAGAGATCCCGGGGGCAATCAGCCCCAGCATTTT. Translation: CSARDPGGNQPQHF.